The 13 T cell receptor beta chains below all came from one sample that was sequenced in a study of T cells in Graves' hyperthyroidism and ophthalmopathy. Amplification targeted TCR beta CDR3 regions from RNA transcripts. During a first-round RT-PCR of the TCR CDR3, the HTBI primer set was used. Each CDR3 protein gets one entry after TCRdb re-called the multiplex PCR reads with MiXCR. The sample lists over 400,000 distinct CDR3 sequences, roughly 23% occurring once. Sequenced sample: blood. The receptors stem from a woman in her 70s with Graves' ophthalmopathy.

This clonotype has more than one count but fewer than ten. The V call is TRBV5-1, the J call TRBJ1-2; D is uncertain. This CDR3 is 13 amino acids long. V lost 0 bases and J 8 bases, leaving 11 bases between the germline ends. Per germline, CDR1 SGHRS and CDR2 YFSETQ. The CDR3 nucleotides are TGCGCCAGCAGCTTGGAGGCATCAAGGGGCTACACCTTC. This gives the protein CASSLEASRGYTF.

This clonotype was recorded at least ten times. The V gene is TRBV6-1, the J gene TRBJ2-7, with 7 nucleotides matching TRBD1. CDR3 size: 15 residues. Germline-derived CDR1 and CDR2 are MNHNS and SASEGT. Trimming removed 8 bases from V and 2 bases from J; junction bases left unmatched: 12. CDR3 DNA sequence: TGTGCCAGCTACCCACACAGGGGAAATCCCTACGAGCAGTACTTC. This encodes CASYPHRGNPYEQYF.

The V gene is TRBV20-1, the J gene TRBJ1-2; 8 nucleotides match TRBD1. The J segment lost 7 bases and the V segment lost 4 bases, leaving 5 bases of the junction unmatched. Germline lookup yields CDR1 DFQATT and CDR2 SNEGSKA (reference sequence). CDR3 length: 12 amino acids. In DNA form, the CDR3 reads TGCAGTGCTACGGACAGGGCCTCTGGCTACACCTTC. As protein: CSATDRASGYTF.

This clonotype occurred a few times. V gene TRBV28 combines with J gene TRBJ2-2, with a possible D match to TRBD2 (6 bases). Germline V CDR1 and CDR2: MDHEN, SYDVKM. The CDR3 consists of 16 residues. V was pared by 7 bases and J by 5 bases, with 20 bases between. CDR3 in amino acids: CASIDSGILGTGELFF. The CDR3, as DNA: TGTGCCAGCATTGATAGCGGAATCTTAGGGACCGGGGAGCTGTTTTTT. The full variable domain, with the rest looked up from reference TRBV28 and TRBJ2-2, is DVKVTQSSRYLVKRTGEKVFLECVQDMDHENMFWYRQDPGLGLRLIYFSYDVKMKEKGDIPEGYSVSREKKERFSLILESASTNQTSMYLCASIDSGILGTGELFFGEGSRLTVL.

In regard to this clonotype: Since the CDR3 does not end with the conserved phenylalanine or tryptophan, this likely comes from a read error. The chain combines TRBV29-1 with TRBJ2-2; D is uncertain. Germline-derived CDR1 and CDR2 are SQVTM and ANQGSEA. This CDR3 is 13 amino acids long. Trimming left V 2 bases short and J 5 bases short, with 9 bases between. CDR3 DNA sequence: TGCAGCGTTGAACGCGGCTGGACCGGGGAGCTGTTTCTT. Protein product: CSVERGWTGELFL.

This clonotype was counted ten times or more. V is TRBV28 and J is TRBJ2-5, with D perhaps TRBD1 or TRBD2 (5 bases each). Germline CDR1 and CDR2: MDHEN and SYDVKM. The CDR3 runs to 14 residues. V was clipped by 4 bases and J by 5 bases, with 14 bases between them. Written as DNA, the CDR3 is TGTGCCAGCAGTTCGACCAAGGGACGGGAGACCCAGTACTTC. Translation gives CASSSTKGRETQYF.

Many counts were recorded for this clonotype. The chain has TRBV10-3 and TRBJ1-1; TRBD1 matches at 10 bases. The J segment lost 1 base and the V segment lost 6 bases, leaving 11 bases of the junction unmatched. This CDR3 has 17 amino acids. Germline lookup yields CDR1 ENHRY and CDR2 SYGVKD. The CDR3 here is CAIRAGGQGKGNTEAFF. CDR3 nucleotide sequence: TGTGCCATCAGGGCCGGGGGACAGGGGAAGGGGAACACTGAAGCTTTCTTT.

This clonotype was seen more than once but under ten times. The chain is built from TRBV12-3 or TRBV12-4 and TRBJ1-1, with a tentative D call TRBD1 (5 bases). The CDR3 runs 17 residues. With 4 bases removed from V and 1 base from J, the gap between germline ends came to 19 bases. The CDR3: CASSSLRQGPTNTEAFF. DNA of the CDR3: TGTGCCAGCAGTTCCTTAAGGCAGGGCCCCACGAACACTGAAGCTTTCTTT.

This clonotype was counted only a few times. The gene calls are TRBV6-5 and TRBJ2-5; 8 positions match TRBD2. CDR1 and CDR2 from the germline V gene are MNHEY and SVGAGI. The V segment lost 0 bases and the J segment 5 bases; nucleotides outside the gene matches: 5. This CDR3 region has 15 residues. The CDR3 spells CASSYSLTGGETQYF. DNA for the CDR3: TGTGCCAGCAGTTACTCTCTCACGGGGGGGGAGACCCAGTACTTC.

A single count supports this clonotype. The junction departs from germline at one end; a sequencing error may be responsible. The J gene is TRBJ2-3, the V gene TRBV5-1, with no clear D. The V gene's germline CDR1 is SGHRS and CDR2 YFSETQ. The CDR3 contains 15 residues. The CDR3 spells CASGLRRQPTDTQYF. CDR3 DNA sequence: TGCGCCAGCGGCTTGCGGCGGCAGCCCACAGATACGCAGTATTTT.

This clonotype was seen ten or more times. V gene TRBV28 combines with J gene TRBJ1-1, with 9 bases lining up with TRBD1. CDR3 length: 15 residues. CDR1 MDHEN and CDR2 SYDVKM come from the germline V gene. V gave up 7 bases and J gave up 3 bases; unmatched junction bases: 9. This chain's CDR3 is CASIPPTGGYTEAFF. In nucleotides, the CDR3 is TGTGCCAGCATCCCCCCGACAGGGGGTTACACTGAAGCTTTCTTT. The whole variable domain, remainder taken from reference TRBV28 and TRBJ1-1, is DVKVTQSSRYLVKRTGEKVFLECVQDMDHENMFWYRQDPGLGLRLIYFSYDVKMKEKGDIPEGYSVSREKKERFSLILESASTNQTSMYLCASIPPTGGYTEAFFGQGTRLTVV.

The CDR3 coding sequence is TGTGCCAGCAGCCAATTGAGAAATCAGCCCCAGCATTTT. The encoded protein is CASSQLRNQPQHF. V usage is TRBV3-1 and J usage is TRBJ1-5; D remains ambiguous. This CDR3 is 13 amino acids long. Trimming took 2 bases from V and 4 from J, leaving 6 bases between them. In germline, CDR1 is LGHDT, CDR2 YNNKEL (reference sequence).

The chain combines TRBV20-1 with TRBJ2-1, with D tentatively TRBD2 (6 bases). CDR1 and CDR2 (germline): DFQATT, SNEGSKA (reference sequence). The CDR3 is 13 amino acids. The DNA of the CDR3 is TGCACTGTCGGTGGCGGGACCTACAATGAGCAGTTCTTC. This codes for CTVGGGTYNEQFF.